This record looks at one TCR beta chain sequence and its context. Its antigen is not known. The sample belongs to a study of T-cell memory formation after mild COVID-19. Across the whole study: Largely, TCR clusters stayed within a single donor. Study-wide findings and caveats: Clones that got smaller from day 15 to 85 had even CD4/CD8, while clones growing later tipped toward CD4+.

The junction had 10 bases not matched to a gene; V was cut back by 4 bases and J by 6 bases. Germline CDR1 reads SGHNT; CDR2 reads YYREEE (reference sequence). The CDR3 contains 15 residues. TCRdb independently ran MiXCR on the 5' RACE reads; one entry per CDR3 protein. The sample yields roughly 240,000 distinct CDR3 sequences, roughly 16% seen once. The receptor's source is a man aged 18 to 29 who had mild COVID-19 (a few samples of this study predate the infection). Cell type and time point are not known. The V gene is TRBV5-4, the J gene TRBJ2-5; 9 positions match TRBD1. Sequencing input: PBMCs or a T cell subset sorted from them (not recorded which). CDR3 coding DNA: TGTGCCAGCAGCCTACCGGGACAGGGCGAGCAGACCCAGTACTTC. Encoded protein: CASSLPGQGEQTQYF.